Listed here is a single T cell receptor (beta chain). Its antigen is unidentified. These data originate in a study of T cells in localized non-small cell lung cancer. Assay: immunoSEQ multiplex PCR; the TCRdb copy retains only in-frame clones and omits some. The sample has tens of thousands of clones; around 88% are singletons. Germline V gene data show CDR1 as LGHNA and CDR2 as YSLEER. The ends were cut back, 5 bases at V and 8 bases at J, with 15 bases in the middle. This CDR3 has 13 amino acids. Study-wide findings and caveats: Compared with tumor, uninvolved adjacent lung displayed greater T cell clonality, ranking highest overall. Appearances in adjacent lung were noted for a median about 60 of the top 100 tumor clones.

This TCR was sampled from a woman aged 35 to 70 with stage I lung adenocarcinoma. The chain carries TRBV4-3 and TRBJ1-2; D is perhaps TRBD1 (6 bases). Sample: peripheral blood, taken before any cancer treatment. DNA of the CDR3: TGCGCCAGCAGCTTGGTAGGGGGAGACGGCTACACCTTC. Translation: CASSLVGGDGYTF.